This T cell receptor beta chain appears in the sequencing data of a study of a mutant IDH1 vaccine in newly diagnosed glioma. Background on the study: Receipt of radiotherapy, temozolomide, or both preceded the study, and most received both. Study observations and caveats: Apparently, pseudoprogression bore no relation to changes among the top peripheral T cell clonotypes.

Worth noting for this clone: The antigen is undetermined.

Profiling relied on immunoSEQ multiplex PCR, and the TCRdb table lists in-frame clones only, not all of them. Found here are tens of thousands of clones, 65% to 80% of them singletons; the top ten hold approximately 5.8%. CDR3 length: 15 amino acids. The V gene's germline CDR1 is SGHVS and CDR2 FNYEAQ. V lost 0 bases, J lost 2 bases, and 2 bases stayed unmatched. The time point here: week 23, last vaccination. Doses consisted of 300 ug of mutant IDH1 20-mer peptide each, paired with topical imiquimod. The sequencing used PBMCs, collected from a glioma patient whose treatment included an IDH1 peptide vaccine. This sequence joins TRBV7-6 and TRBJ2-7; 9 nucleotides align to TRBD1. The receptor comes from a man in his fifties or sixties with glioma. The CDR3 region has the DNA TGTGCCAGCAGCTTAGCCGGGACAGGGCCCTACGAGCAGTACTTC. Its translation: CASSLAGTGPYEQYF.